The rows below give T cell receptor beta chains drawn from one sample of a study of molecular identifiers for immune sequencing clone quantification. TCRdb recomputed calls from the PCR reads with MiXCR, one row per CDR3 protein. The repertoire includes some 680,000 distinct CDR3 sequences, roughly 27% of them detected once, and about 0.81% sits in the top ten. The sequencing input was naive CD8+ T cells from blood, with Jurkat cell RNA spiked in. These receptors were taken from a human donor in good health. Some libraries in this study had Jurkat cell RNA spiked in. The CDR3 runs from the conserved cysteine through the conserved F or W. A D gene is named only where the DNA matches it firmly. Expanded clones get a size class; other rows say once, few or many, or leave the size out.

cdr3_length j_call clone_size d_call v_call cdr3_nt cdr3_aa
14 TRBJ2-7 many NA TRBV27 TGTGCCAGCAGTCCCCGATTGCGCTCCTACGAGCAGTACTTC CASSPRLRSYEQYF
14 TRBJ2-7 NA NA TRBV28 TGTGCCAGCAGTTCGACTACACGTTCCTACGAGCAGTACTTC CASSSTTRSYEQYF
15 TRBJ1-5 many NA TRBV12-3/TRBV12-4 TGTGCCAGCAGTTTGAGCTGGGGCGGGAATCAGCCCCAGCATTTT CASSLSWGGNQPQHF
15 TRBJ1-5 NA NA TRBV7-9 TGTGCCAGCAGCCAACTGGGGATGGGCAATCAGCCCCAGCATTTT CASSQLGMGNQPQHF
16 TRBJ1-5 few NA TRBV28 TGTGCCAGCAGTTTGTTCAGGGAGGGCATCAATCAGCCCCAGCATTTT CASSLFREGINQPQHF
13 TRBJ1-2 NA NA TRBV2 TGTGCCAGCAGTGAAAGCACAGTTTATGGCTACACCTTC CASSESTVYGYTF
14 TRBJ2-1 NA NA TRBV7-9 TGTGCCAGCAGCTTAGGAGAGATTTACAATGAGCAGTTCTTC CASSLGEIYNEQFF
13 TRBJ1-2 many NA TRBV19 TGTGCCAGTACTGGCGGGACTAACTATGGCTACACCTTC CASTGGTNYGYTF
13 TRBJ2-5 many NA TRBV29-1 TGCAGCGTTGGTCCCAGAAACCAAGAGACCCAGTACTTC CSVGPRNQETQYF
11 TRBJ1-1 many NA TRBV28 TGTGCCAGCAGTGGTTGGGTTGGGGCTTTCTTT CASSGWVGAFF
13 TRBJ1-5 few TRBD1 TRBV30 TGTGCCTGGTCCGGGACAGGGGTTCAGCCCCAGCATTTT CAWSGTGVQPQHF
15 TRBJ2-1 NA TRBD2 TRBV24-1 TGTGCCACCAGTGGAAGGACTAGCTTTCTCAATGAGCAGTTCTTC CATSGRTSFLNEQFF
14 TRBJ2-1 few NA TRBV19 TGTGCCAGTAGACTTTCCGGGGGACTGGATGAGCAGTTCTTC CASRLSGGLDEQFF
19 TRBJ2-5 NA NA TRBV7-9 TGTGCCAGCAGTTTTACCCTCGGGACCGGGGTTCCGGCGGGACGCGCCCAGTACTTC CASSFTLGTGVPAGRAQYF
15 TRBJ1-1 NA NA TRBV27 TGTGCCAGCAGTTTCCTGGGAACCATGAACACTGAAGCTTTCTTT CASSFLGTMNTEAFF
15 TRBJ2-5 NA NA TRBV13 TGTGCCGGCAGCGCTAGAGGGGGAGAAATGGAGACCCAGTACTTC CAGSARGGEMETQYF
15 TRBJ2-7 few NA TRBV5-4 TGTGCCAGCAGCGCCGGGACTCTGGGACGCTACGAGCAGTACTTC CASSAGTLGRYEQYF
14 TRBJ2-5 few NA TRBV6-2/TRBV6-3 TGTGCCAGCAGGACCCCGGGGTTTCAAGAGACCCAGTACTTC CASRTPGFQETQYF
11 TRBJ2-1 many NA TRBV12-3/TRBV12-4 TGTGCCAGCGAGGGCTACAATGAGCAGTTCTTC CASEGYNEQFF
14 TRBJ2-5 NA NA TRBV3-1 TGTGCCAGCAGCCAAGGACGGGTCCAAGAGGCCCAGTACTTC CASSQGRVQEAQYF
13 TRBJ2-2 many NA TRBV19 TGTGCCAGCAGAGGAGAGAACACCGGGGAGCTGTTTTTT CASRGENTGELFF
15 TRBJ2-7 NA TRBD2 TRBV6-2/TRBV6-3 TGTGCCAGCAGTAACGCCGGGACTAGCGGGGGAGAGCAGTACTTC CASSNAGTSGGEQYF
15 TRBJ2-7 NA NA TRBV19 TGTGCCAGTAGTATCGCACATTCGAGCTCCTACGAGCAGTACTTC CASSIAHSSSYEQYF
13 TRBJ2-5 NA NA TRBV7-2 TGTGCCAGCAGCTTAGGGGGGCCAGAGGCCCAGTACTTC CASSLGGPEAQYF
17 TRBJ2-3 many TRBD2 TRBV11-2 TGTGCCAGCAGTTGGGGACTAGTTCGTTCTAAGACAGATACGCAGTATTTT CASSWGLVRSKTDTQYF
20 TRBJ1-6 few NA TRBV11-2 TGTGCCAGCAGCTTGGATTTGGCATTTGAGGGGAACTCCTATAATTCACCCCTCCACTTT CASSLDLAFEGNSYNSPLHF
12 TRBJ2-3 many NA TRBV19 TGTGCCAGTAGCCGGGGTGGGATGGCGGAGTATTTT CASSRGGMAEYF
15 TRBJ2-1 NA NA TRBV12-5 TGTGCTAGTGGTTCGCCCGACGGCAGTTACAATGAGCAGTTCTTC CASGSPDGSYNEQFF
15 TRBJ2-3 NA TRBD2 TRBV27 TGTGCCAGCACCGGTAGCGGGTTGAGCACAGGTACGCAGTATTTT CASTGSGLSTGTQYF
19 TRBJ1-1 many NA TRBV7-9 TGTGCCAGCAGCCCCATAAACTACGGGGTAGAGGCGATGAACACTGAAGCTTTCTTT CASSPINYGVEAMNTEAFF
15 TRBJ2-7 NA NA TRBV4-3 TGCGCCAGCAGCCAAGCGGCAGGTCCGAGAGGAGAGCAGTACTTC CASSQAAGPRGEQYF
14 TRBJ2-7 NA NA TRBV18 TGTGCCAGCTCACCAGGCCCGGGACTGGAAGAGCAGTACTTC CASSPGPGLEEQYF
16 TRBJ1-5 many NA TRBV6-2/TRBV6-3 TGTGCCAGCAGTTACCCGGACAGTTATAGCAATCAGCCCCAGCATTTT CASSYPDSYSNQPQHF
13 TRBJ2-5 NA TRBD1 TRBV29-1 TGCAGCGTTGGAGGCCAGGGGGTGGAGACCCAGTACTTC CSVGGQGVETQYF
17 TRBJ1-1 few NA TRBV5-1 TGCGCCAGCAGCCTGTACCCACGAGGGGCCACAAACACTGAAGCTTCCTTT CASSLYPRGATNTEASF
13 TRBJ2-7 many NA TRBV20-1 TGCAGTGCTAGATCCGCGGGCGACTACGAGCAGTACTTC CSARSAGDYEQYF
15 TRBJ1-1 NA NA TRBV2 TGTGCCAGCAGTGATGGTGTCGGGGTGGACACTGAAGCTTTCTTT CASSDGVGVDTEAFF
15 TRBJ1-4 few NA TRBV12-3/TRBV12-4 TGTGCCAGCAGTACCTGGGGAGCCTGGACTGAAGAACTGTTTTTT CASSTWGAWTEELFF
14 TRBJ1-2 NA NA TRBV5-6 TGTGCCAGCAGCTCGCCGACAGTAAACTATGGCTACACCTTC CASSSPTVNYGYTF
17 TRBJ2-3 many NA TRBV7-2 TGTGCCAGCAGCTTGGACGACCGATTCACTAGCACAGATACGCAGTATTTT CASSLDDRFTSTDTQYF
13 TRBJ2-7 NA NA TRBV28 TGTGCCAGCAGTTTATGGCAGGACTACGAGCAGTACTTC CASSLWQDYEQYF
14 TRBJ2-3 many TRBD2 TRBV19 TGTGCCAGTAGTATAGCGACTAGCAGCGATACGCAGTATTTT CASSIATSSDTQYF
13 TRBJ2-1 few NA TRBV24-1 TGTGCCACCAGTGACCTAACAGGGATTGAGCAGTTCTTC CATSDLTGIEQFF